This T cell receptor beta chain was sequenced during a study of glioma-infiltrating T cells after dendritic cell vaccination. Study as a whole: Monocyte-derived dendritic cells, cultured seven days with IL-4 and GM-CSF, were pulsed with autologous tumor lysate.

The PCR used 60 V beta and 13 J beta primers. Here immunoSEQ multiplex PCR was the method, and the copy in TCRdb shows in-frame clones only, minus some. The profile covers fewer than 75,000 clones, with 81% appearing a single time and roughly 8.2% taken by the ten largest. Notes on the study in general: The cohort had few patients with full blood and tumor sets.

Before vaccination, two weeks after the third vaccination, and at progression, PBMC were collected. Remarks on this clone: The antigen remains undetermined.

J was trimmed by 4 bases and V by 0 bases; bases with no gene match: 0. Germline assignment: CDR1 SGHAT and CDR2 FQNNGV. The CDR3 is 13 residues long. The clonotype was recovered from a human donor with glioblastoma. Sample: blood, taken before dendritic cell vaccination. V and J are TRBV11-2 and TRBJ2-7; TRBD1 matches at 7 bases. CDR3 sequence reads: CASSLDRGYEQYF. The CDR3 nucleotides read TGTGCCAGCAGCTTAGACAGGGGGTACGAGCAGTACTTC.